This TCR beta chain came from a study of T-cell memory formation after mild COVID-19. One entry per CDR3 protein, called by TCRdb with MiXCR from the 5' RACE reads. The sample holds about 200,000 distinct CDR3 sequences, 16% seen once. There are a few counts of this clonotype. This TCR derives from an adult woman who had mild COVID-19 (a few samples of this study predate the infection). Cell type and time point are not known. The sample comprised PBMCs or a T cell subset sorted from them (not recorded which).

The CDR3 DNA reads as TGTGCCAGCAGTTACCCGAGGGTCGCGACAGGGTTCGACGAGCAGTACTTC. This codes for CASSYPRVATGFDEQYF. The chain carries TRBV6-2 or TRBV6-3 and TRBJ2-7, with 7 bases that match TRBD1. CDR3 size: 17 residues. Looked up from germline, CDR1 is MNHEY and CDR2 is SVGEGT. Germline trimming cut 2 bases from V and 5 bases from J; bases unmatched to any gene: 15.